This T cell receptor beta chain was observed in a study of beta chain features in type 1 diabetes. Overall study results and limits: Moderate but significant shortening of TCRB CDR3s was recorded in all four CD4+ subsets from Type 1 diabetes patients.

Expressed TCRB transcripts got sequenced, as all isolated RNA was reverse transcribed. The protocol was immunoSEQ multiplex PCR, while the TCRdb copy is restricted to in-frame clones and leaves out a portion. The sample carries nearly 350,000 clones, approximately 9.7% recorded once. Per germline, CDR1 SGHTA and CDR2 FQGNSA. The V end lost 1 base, the J end lost 4 bases, and 9 bases lay between the germline ends. The CDR3 is 14 residues long. In its sample, this clone was seen many times. Its antigen remains unidentified. The chain is built from TRBV7-2 and TRBJ2-3, with D possibly being TRBD1 or TRBD2 (5 bases each). Source material: central memory CD4+ T cells from blood. The clonotype comes from a man under 40 with type 1 diabetes. CDR3 amino acids: CASSLDTGPDTQYF. The CDR3 DNA reads as TGTGCCAGCAGCTTAGACACGGGGCCAGATACGCAGTATTTT.